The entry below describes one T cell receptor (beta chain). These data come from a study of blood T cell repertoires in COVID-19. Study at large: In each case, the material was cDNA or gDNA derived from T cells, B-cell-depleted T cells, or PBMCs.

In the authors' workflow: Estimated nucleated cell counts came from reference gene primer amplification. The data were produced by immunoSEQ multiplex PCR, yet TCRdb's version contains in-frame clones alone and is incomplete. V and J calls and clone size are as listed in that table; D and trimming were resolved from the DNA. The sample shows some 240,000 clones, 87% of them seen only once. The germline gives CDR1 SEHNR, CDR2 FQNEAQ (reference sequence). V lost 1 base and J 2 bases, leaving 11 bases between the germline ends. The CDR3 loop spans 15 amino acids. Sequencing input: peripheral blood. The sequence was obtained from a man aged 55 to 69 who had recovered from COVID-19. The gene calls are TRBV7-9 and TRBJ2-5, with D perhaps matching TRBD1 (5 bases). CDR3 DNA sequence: TGTGCCAGCAGCTTAGGAATGGGGCCGCAAGAGACCCAGTACTTC. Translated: CASSLGMGPQETQYF.